These 32 T cell receptor beta chains originate from one sample sequenced in a study of cytomegalovirus exposure and HLA in healthy donors. PCR was performed using 60 Vbeta and 13 Jbeta primers. The protocol was immunoSEQ multiplex PCR, while the TCRdb copy is restricted to in-frame clones and leaves out a portion. The sample records 120,000 or so clones, under 20% being singletons. Specimen: PBMCs. These receptors all stem from a female donor in good health and CMV-seropositive.

The chain is built from TRBV6-6 and TRBJ1-2, with D possibly matching TRBD1 (6 bases). Germline CDR1 and CDR2: MNHNY and SVGAGI (reference sequence). Trimming took 0 bases from V and 5 from J, leaving 13 bases between them. The CDR3 is made up of 15 amino acids. CDR3 nucleotide sequence: TGTGCCAGCAGTTACTCGAGGGGGGGAGGATATGGCTACACCTTC. Translated: CASSYSRGGGYGYTF.

The V gene is TRBV5-1, the J gene TRBJ1-5, with 8 bases aligning to TRBD1. Germline CDR1 reads SGHRS; CDR2 reads YFSETQ. Trimming cost V 0 bases and J 0 bases; bases outside gene matches: 8. The CDR3 contains 18 residues. As DNA, the CDR3 is TGCGCCAGCAGCTTGGCCCGGGACAGGAGAAATAGCAATCAGCCCCAGCATTTT. Its protein is CASSLARDRRNSNQPQHF.

The chain combines TRBV5-6 with TRBJ1-1; 7 positions agree with TRBD1. The CDR3 runs 15 residues. The germline V gene encodes CDR1 SGHDT and CDR2 YYEEEE. V lost 4 bases and J lost 1; bases outside the gene matches: 7. The CDR3 DNA follows: TGTGCCAGCAGCCTGACAGGGACGGAGAACACTGAAGCTTTCTTT. It yields the protein CASSLTGTENTEAFF.

In this sample, this clone turned up a few times. The V call is TRBV18, the J call TRBJ2-1; D possibly corresponds to TRBD2 (7 bases). This CDR3 contains 14 residues. V lost 4 bases, J lost 2 bases, and 9 bases lay in between. The germline CDR1 and CDR2 sequences are KGHSH and LQKENI. In DNA form, the CDR3 reads TGTGCCAGCTCACGGGAGGGGGCCTACAATGAGCAGTTCTTC. Protein sequence: CASSREGAYNEQFF.

This clone turned up a few times. The chain is built from TRBV5-6 and TRBJ2-5; D may be TRBD2 (5 bases). The V and J ends lost 4 bases and 4 bases respectively, with 8 bases between them. The CDR3 covers 12 residues. The germline V gene encodes CDR1 SGHDT and CDR2 YYEEEE. As DNA, the CDR3 is TGTGCCAGCAGCCGAGGGATAGAGACCCAGTACTTC. Protein product: CASSRGIETQYF.

A few counts support this clone. The CDR3 sequence: CASSPQGGEQYF. The DNA for the CDR3 is TGTGCCAGCAGTCCCCAGGGGGGAGAGCAGTACTTC. The rearrangement uses TRBV6-6 and TRBJ2-7; a weak D match, TRBD1 (7 bases). From germline, CDR1 is MNHNY and CDR2 SVGAGI (reference sequence). V lost 5 bases and J lost 7, with 12 bases in between. The CDR3 has 12 residues.

The V and J genes are TRBV2 and TRBJ2-3, with TRBD2 matching 10 bases. This CDR3 spans 15 amino acids. CDR1 SNHLY and CDR2 FYNNEI come from the germline V gene. The V segment lost 6 bases and the J segment 1 base; nucleotides outside the gene matches: 4. The CDR3 protein is CASRLGLAGTDTQYF. CDR3 in DNA: TGTGCCAGCAGACTCGGACTAGCGGGCACAGATACGCAGTATTTT.

This chain joins TRBV4-2 and TRBJ1-2, with D possibly matching TRBD1 (5 bases). The length of the CDR3 is 14 residues. With 6 bases removed from V and 6 bases from J, the gap between germline ends came to 17 bases. Germline V gene data show CDR1 as LGHNA and CDR2 as YNFKEQ. CDR3 bases: TGTGCCAGCAGTCCTCGACAGTCGGTAAATGGCTACACCTTC. Its protein is CASSPRQSVNGYTF.

J is TRBJ1-2 and V is TRBV4-1, with TRBD1 matching 7 bases. CDR1 is MGHRA and CDR2 is YSYEKL in the germline V gene. The CDR3 contains 16 residues. V was pared by 1 base and J by 0 bases, with 5 bases of the junction left unmatched. CDR3: CASSQGRDRANYGYTF. In nucleotides, the CDR3 is TGCGCCAGCAGCCAAGGCCGGGACAGAGCTAACTATGGCTACACCTTC.

V is TRBV28 and J is TRBJ1-1; a weak D match, TRBD1 (5 bases). Germline CDR1 is MDHEN and CDR2 is SYDVKM. Trimming removed 2 bases at V and 4 bases at J, with 17 bases between. The CDR3 length is 16 residues. CDR3 loop: CASSLPRDGGSTEAFF. CDR3 in DNA: TGTGCCAGCAGTTTACCCAGGGACGGGGGTAGCACTGAAGCTTTCTTT.

This clone turned up a few times. The V call is TRBV15, the J call TRBJ2-6, with D perhaps matching TRBD1 (6 bases). The CDR3 loop spans 17 amino acids. Between the trimmed V and J ends, which lost 0 bases and 2 bases, there was a span of 11 bases. CDR1 is LNHNV, CDR2 YYDKDF, per germline (reference sequence). The CDR3 region is CATSRDRGHTGANVLTF. CDR3 coding DNA: TGTGCCACCAGCAGAGACAGGGGACACACTGGGGCCAACGTCCTGACTTTC.

This clone was detected a few times. The chain recombines TRBV27 with TRBJ1-5; D gene uncertain. CDR1 and CDR2 from the germline V gene are MNHEY and SMNVEV (reference sequence). V gave up 3 bases and J gave up 5 bases, with 11 bases separating them. CDR3 length equals 14 residues. CDR3 DNA sequence: TGTGCCAGCAGTTTCTCCCCCCGGGATCAGCCCCAGCATTTT. Its translation: CASSFSPRDQPQHF.

The chain carries TRBV4-2 and TRBJ2-7; 10 positions match TRBD2. J was trimmed by 5 bases and V by 0 bases; bases with no gene match: 4. Per the germline V gene, CDR1 is LGHNA and CDR2 is YNFKEQ. CDR3 size: 15 residues. CDR3: CASSQELAGDHEQYF. The CDR3 DNA follows: TGTGCCAGCAGCCAAGAGCTAGCGGGAGACCACGAGCAGTACTTC.

The chain uses TRBV7-9 and TRBJ2-1; no definite D call. The CDR3 runs to 12 residues. Trimming pared 5 bases from V and 6 bases from J, leaving 8 bases between. Per germline, CDR1 SEHNR and CDR2 FQNEAQ (reference sequence). CDR3 DNA: TGTGCCAGCAGCCACGCTAGCAATGAGCAGTTCTTC. It is translated as CASSHASNEQFF.

The V call is TRBV2, the J call TRBJ2-2, with D perhaps matching TRBD2 (5 bases). Looked up from germline, CDR1 is SNHLY and CDR2 is FYNNEI. This CDR3 comprises 14 residues. Trimming removed 6 bases at V and 6 bases at J, with 14 bases between. The CDR3, as DNA: TGTGCCAGCAGATATGACATCGGGGCCGGGGAGCTGTTTTTT. Translated, it gives CASRYDIGAGELFF.

The chain carries TRBV10-1 and TRBJ2-3; D unclear. Germline CDR1 reads WNHNN; CDR2 reads SYGVQD (reference sequence). The CDR3 is 12 residues long. Deletions cut 6 bases from V and 0 bases from J, with 4 bases between. For the CDR3, the DNA is TGCGCCAGCAGCAGGAGCACAGATACGCAGTATTTT. Translated: CASSRSTDTQYF.

This chain joins TRBV4-2 and TRBJ2-5; 9 nucleotides align to TRBD2. Germline CDR1 LGHNA, CDR2 YNFKEQ. This CDR3 has 17 residues. With V trimmed by 4 bases and J by 0 bases, 9 bases remained unmatched. CDR3 sequence (DNA): TGTGCCAGCAGCCGAACTTCTCGACTAGCGGACCAAGAGACCCAGTACTTC. It is translated as CASSRTSRLADQETQYF.

The chain carries TRBV27 and TRBJ1-5; possible D gene TRBD1, 5 bases. The CDR3 totals 15 residues. Germline loops: CDR1 MNHEY, CDR2 SMNVEV (reference sequence). Trimming stripped 8 bases from V and 5 bases from J, with 19 bases between. This CDR3 reads CASGRNGGGDQPQHF. Here the CDR3 DNA reads TGTGCCAGCGGACGGAATGGGGGGGGTGATCAGCCCCAGCATTTT.

This clone has only a few counts. For the CDR3, the DNA is TGCGCCAGCAGTTATTGGTCGTCAAGTACTAACTCTGGAAACACCATATATTTT. This encodes CASSYWSSSTNSGNTIYF. The rearrangement links TRBV5-1 to TRBJ1-3, with D hard to call. V was trimmed by 5 bases and J by 0 bases, leaving 21 bases between them. The length of the CDR3 is 18 residues. Per germline, CDR1 SGHRS and CDR2 YFSETQ. The variable domain in full, completed from reference TRBV5-1 and TRBJ1-3, reads KAGVTQTPRYLIKTRGQQVTLSCSPISGHRSVSWYQQTPGQGLQFLFEYFSETQRNKGNFPGRFSGRQFSNSRSEMNVSTLELGDSALYLCASSYWSSSTNSGNTIYFGEGSWLTVV.

The chain joins TRBV4-1 to TRBJ2-1; the match to TRBD1 covers 9 bases. This CDR3 is built from 15 residues. Looked up from germline, CDR1 is MGHRA and CDR2 is YSYEKL. The ends lost 5 bases at V and 3 bases at J; junction bases unmatched: 5. CDR3 sequence (DNA): TGCGCCAGCAGCGAGGGACAGGGCAACTACAATGAGCAGTTCTTC. Translating it yields CASSEGQGNYNEQFF.

CDR3 amino acids: CASSSTGDSGNTIYF. As DNA, the CDR3 is TGCGCCAGCAGCTCCACAGGGGACTCTGGAAACACCATATATTTT. The chain recombines TRBV5-1 with TRBJ1-3; TRBD1 matches 7 bases. CDR1 is SGHRS, CDR2 YFSETQ, per germline. The CDR3 is 15 residues long. With 3 bases clipped from V and 0 bases from J, the junction kept 3 bases outside the gene matches.

V gene TRBV5-5 combines with J gene TRBJ2-3; 11 bases match TRBD1. Per germline, CDR1 SGHKS and CDR2 YYEKEE (reference sequence). This CDR3 has 16 residues. The ends lost 2 bases at V and 2 bases at J; junction bases unmatched: 4. In DNA, the CDR3 is TGTGCCAGCAGCTTTAGGACAGGGGGCCCCACAGATACGCAGTATTTT. Its translation: CASSFRTGGPTDTQYF.

This clone was recorded a few times. The chain couples TRBV30 to TRBJ1-6, with D unresolved. Trimming left V 0 bases short and J 10 bases short, with 13 bases between. CDR3 size: 14 residues. Looked up from germline, CDR1 is GTSNPN and CDR2 is SVGIG (reference sequence). The CDR3 DNA reads TGTGCCTGGAGTGTCGTCGGGAAAGGGTCACCCCTCCACTTT. Translation gives CAWSVVGKGSPLHF.

This chain uses TRBV7-8 with TRBJ2-7, with 8 bases lining up with TRBD1. The CDR3 sequence is 14 residues long. With V trimmed by 5 bases and J by 1 base, 4 bases remained unmatched. In germline, CDR1 is SGHVS, CDR2 FQNEAQ. The CDR3 nucleotides are TGTGCCAGCAGCCCGGGGACAGGTTCCTACGAGCAGTACTTC. Residues: CASSPGTGSYEQYF.

This clone was observed a few times. The V call is TRBV4-3, the J call TRBJ2-1; 9 nucleotides agree with TRBD1. The V and J ends lost 4 bases and 3 bases, in that order; junction bases with no gene match: 4. This CDR3 is built from 15 residues. Germline V gene lookup returns CDR1 LGHNA and CDR2 YSLEER. The CDR3 coding sequence is TGCGCCAGCAGCCCCCCGGACAGGGGCTACAATGAGCAGTTCTTC. It is translated as CASSPPDRGYNEQFF.

The genes are TRBV5-4 and TRBJ2-5, with 9 bases lining up with TRBD1. Trimming removed 5 bases from V and 4 bases from J; junction bases left unmatched: 9. The CDR3 runs to 15 residues. Germline CDR1 is SGHNT and CDR2 is YYREEE (reference sequence). The CDR3 is CASSHYRGPGETQYF. DNA for the CDR3: TGTGCCAGCAGTCACTACAGGGGGCCGGGAGAGACCCAGTACTTC.

This chain joins TRBV11-2 and TRBJ1-1, with 8 bases aligning to TRBD1. J gave up 5 bases and V 5 bases, and 7 bases lay outside the gene matches. The germline CDR1 and CDR2 sequences are SGHAT and FQNNGV. The CDR3 spans 14 residues. The CDR3 DNA reads TGTGCCAGCAGCCACAGGACAGGGCGGACTGAAGCTTTCTTT. Its translation: CASSHRTGRTEAFF.

This clone was observed a few times. V is TRBV27 and J is TRBJ1-1; possible D gene TRBD1, 6 bases. Between the trimmed V and J ends, which lost 6 bases and 0 bases, there was a span of 23 bases. This CDR3 is 18 amino acids long. Germline CDR1 reads MNHEY; CDR2 reads SMNVEV (reference sequence). CDR3 nucleotide sequence: TGTGCCAGCAGCCTACTTTTCAGGGGTCCTCCTATGAACACTGAAGCTTTCTTT. The encoded protein is CASSLLFRGPPMNTEAFF.

As DNA, the CDR3 is TGTGCCAGCAGTTGGTCGACTCCAGATACGCAGTATTTT. Residues: CASSWSTPDTQYF. The J gene is TRBJ2-3, the V gene TRBV28; D is undetermined. Germline lookup yields CDR1 MDHEN and CDR2 SYDVKM. This CDR3 has 13 residues. V gave up 4 bases and J gave up 4 bases, with 9 bases separating them.

A few counts support this clone. This chain uses TRBV28 with TRBJ1-1; weak D call: TRBD1 (5 bases). There are 16 residues in the CDR3. Trimming took 3 bases from V and 0 from J, leaving 14 bases between them. The germline CDR1 and CDR2 sequences are MDHEN and SYDVKM. The CDR3 region is CASSFLGREMNTEAFF. The CDR3 coding sequence is TGTGCCAGCAGTTTTTTGGGGCGGGAAATGAACACTGAAGCTTTCTTT.

This clone was seen a few times. The V gene is TRBV11-2, the J gene TRBJ1-5; D is uncertain. Trimming removed 0 bases at V and 14 bases at J, with 14 bases between. This CDR3 region has 13 residues. Germline V gene sequence: CDR1 SGHAT, CDR2 FQNNGV. The CDR3 DNA reads as TGTGCCAGCAGCTTAGATCTGCGAGGGAGGGAGCATTTT. Amino acids: CASSLDLRGREHF.

This clone has just a few counts. The chain couples TRBV29-1 to TRBJ1-2; weak D call: TRBD1 (5 bases). V was trimmed by 3 bases and J by 5 bases, leaving 16 bases between them. CDR3 size: 14 residues. CDR1 is SQVTM and CDR2 is ANQGSEA in the germline V gene. The CDR3 sequence: CSVDGAGPLYGYTF. In DNA form, the CDR3 reads TGCAGCGTTGACGGGGCGGGACCGCTTTATGGCTACACCTTC. The whole variable domain, filled in from reference TRBV29-1 and TRBJ1-2, reads SAVISQKPSRDICQRGTSLTIQCQVDSQVTMMFWYRQQPGQSLTLIATANQGSEATYESGFVIDKFPISRPNLTFSTLTVSNMSPEDSSIYLCSVDGAGPLYGYTFGSGTRLTVV.